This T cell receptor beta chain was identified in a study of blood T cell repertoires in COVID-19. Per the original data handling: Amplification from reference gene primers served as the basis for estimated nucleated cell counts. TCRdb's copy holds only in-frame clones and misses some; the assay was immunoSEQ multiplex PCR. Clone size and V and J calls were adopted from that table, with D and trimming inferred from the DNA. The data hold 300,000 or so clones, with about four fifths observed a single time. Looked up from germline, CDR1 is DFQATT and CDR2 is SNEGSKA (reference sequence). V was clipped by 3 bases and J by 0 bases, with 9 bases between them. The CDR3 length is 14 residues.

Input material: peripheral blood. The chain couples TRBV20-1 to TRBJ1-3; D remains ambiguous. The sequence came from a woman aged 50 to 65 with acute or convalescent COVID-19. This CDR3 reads CSASRSSSGNTIYF. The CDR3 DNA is TGCAGTGCTAGTCGCAGTTCCTCTGGAAACACCATATATTTT.